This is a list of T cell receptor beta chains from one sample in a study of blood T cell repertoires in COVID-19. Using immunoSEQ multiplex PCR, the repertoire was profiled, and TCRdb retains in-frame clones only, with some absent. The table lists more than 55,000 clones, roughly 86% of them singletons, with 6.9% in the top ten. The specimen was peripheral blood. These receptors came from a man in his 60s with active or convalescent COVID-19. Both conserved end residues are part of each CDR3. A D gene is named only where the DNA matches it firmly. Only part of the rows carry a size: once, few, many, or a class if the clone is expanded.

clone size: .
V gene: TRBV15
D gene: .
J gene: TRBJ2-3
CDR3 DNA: TGTGCCACCAGCAGAGAGGGATTGGAGGGAGATACGCAGTATTTT
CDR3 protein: CATSREGLEGDTQYF

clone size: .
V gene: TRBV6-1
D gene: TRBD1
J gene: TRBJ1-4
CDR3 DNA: TGTGCCAGCAGTGAAGGTTGGACAGGGTGGGGTGAAAAACTGTTTTTT
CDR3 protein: CASSEGWTGWGEKLFF

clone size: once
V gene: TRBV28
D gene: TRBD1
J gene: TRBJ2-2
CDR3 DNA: TGTGCCAGCAGTCCGATGGGACAGGGAGGCACCGGGGAGCTGTTTTTT
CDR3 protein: CASSPMGQGGTGELFF

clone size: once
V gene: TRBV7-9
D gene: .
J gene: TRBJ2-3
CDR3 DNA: TGTGCCAGCAGCTTAGAACTCAACAGATCTAGCACAGATACGCAGTATTTT
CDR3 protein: CASSLELNRSSTDTQYF

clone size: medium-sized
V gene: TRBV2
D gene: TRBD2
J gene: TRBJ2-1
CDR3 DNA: TGTGCCAGCAGTGGGTCTAGCGGGGGGAGTGAGCAGTTCTTC
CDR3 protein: CASSGSSGGSEQFF

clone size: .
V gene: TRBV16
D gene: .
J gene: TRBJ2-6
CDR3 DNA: TGTGCCAGCAGCCGACGACAGGCTGGGGCCAACGTCCTGACTTTC
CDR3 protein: CASSRRQAGANVLTF

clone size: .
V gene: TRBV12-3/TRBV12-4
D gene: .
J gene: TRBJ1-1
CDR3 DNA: TGTGCCAGCACCCCTTCCACTGAAGCTTTCTTT
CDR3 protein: CASTPSTEAFF

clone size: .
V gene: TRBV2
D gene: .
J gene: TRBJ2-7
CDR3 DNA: TGTGCCAGCGGTCGGACAGTCAACTCCTACGAGCAGTACTTC
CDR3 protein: CASGRTVNSYEQYF

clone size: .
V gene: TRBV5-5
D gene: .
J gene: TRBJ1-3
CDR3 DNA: TGTGCCAGCGCTCCGGGACTCTCTGGAAACACCATATATTTT
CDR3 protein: CASAPGLSGNTIYF

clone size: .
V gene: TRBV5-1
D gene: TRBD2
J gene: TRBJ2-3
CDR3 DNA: TGCGCCAGCAGCTTGGGTTCGGCGGGAGCCCCAGATACGCAGTATTTT
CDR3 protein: CASSLGSAGAPDTQYF

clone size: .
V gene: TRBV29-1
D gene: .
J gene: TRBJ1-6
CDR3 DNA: TGCAGCGTCTCTAGGTTATCCGGGGTCTCCTATAATTCACCCCTCCACTTT
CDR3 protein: CSVSRLSGVSYNSPLHF

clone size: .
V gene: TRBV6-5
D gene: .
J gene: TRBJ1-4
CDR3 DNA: .
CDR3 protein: CASSSSDSLNEKLFF

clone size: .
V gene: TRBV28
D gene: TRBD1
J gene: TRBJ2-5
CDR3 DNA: TGTGCCAGCCGATCAACAGGGGGCGCAGAGACCCAGTACTTC
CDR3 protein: CASRSTGGAETQYF

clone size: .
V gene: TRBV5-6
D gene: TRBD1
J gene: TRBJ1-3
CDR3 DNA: TGTGCCAGCAGCTTCAGGGGGCGCGGTAACACCATATATTTT
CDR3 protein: CASSFRGRGNTIYF

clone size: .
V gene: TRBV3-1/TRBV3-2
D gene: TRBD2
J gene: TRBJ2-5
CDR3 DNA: TGTGCCAGCAGCCAAAAGGGGGGACTAGCGGGGACAGAGACCCAGTACTTC
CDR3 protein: CASSQKGGLAGTETQYF

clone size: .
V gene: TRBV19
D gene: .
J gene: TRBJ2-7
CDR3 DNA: TGTGCCAGTAGAGAGCAAACCCGGACTTACGAGCAGTACTTC
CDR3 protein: CASREQTRTYEQYF

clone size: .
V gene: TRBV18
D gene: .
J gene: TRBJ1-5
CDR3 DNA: TGTGCCAGCTCACCAGCCCTAGGAAGCAATCAGCCCCAGCATTTT
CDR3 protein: CASSPALGSNQPQHF

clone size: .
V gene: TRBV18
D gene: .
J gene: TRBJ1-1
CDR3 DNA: TGTGCCAGCTCACCACGGCAGTCGAACACTGAAGCTTTCTTT
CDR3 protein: CASSPRQSNTEAFF

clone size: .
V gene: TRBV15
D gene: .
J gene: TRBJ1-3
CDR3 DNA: TGTGCCACCAGCAGAGATCCGGCAGGGGCGCCTCCTGGAAACACCATATATTTT
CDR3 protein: CATSRDPAGAPPGNTIYF

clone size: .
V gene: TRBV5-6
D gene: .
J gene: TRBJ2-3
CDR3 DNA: TGTGCCAGCAGCCCACTGTGGGGTAGCGGAGATACGCAGTATTTT
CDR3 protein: CASSPLWGSGDTQYF

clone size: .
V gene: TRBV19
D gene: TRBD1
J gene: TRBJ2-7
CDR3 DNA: TGTGCCAGTAGTACCGACAGGGGAAACGAGCAGTACTTC
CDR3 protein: CASSTDRGNEQYF

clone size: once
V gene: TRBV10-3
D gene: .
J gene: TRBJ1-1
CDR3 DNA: TGTGCCATCAGTGAGTCGGGAGGAGAAGCTTTCTTT
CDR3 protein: CAISESGGEAFF

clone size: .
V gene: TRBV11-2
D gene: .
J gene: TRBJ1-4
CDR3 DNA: TGTGCCAGCAGCTCCCGGGTTAATGAAAAACTGTTTTTT
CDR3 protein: CASSSRVNEKLFF